This paragraph reports one T cell receptor (beta chain). This specimen comes from a study of T cells in Graves' hyperthyroidism and ophthalmopathy. About the study: The initial diagnosis was the point when peripheral blood was collected, ahead of any treatment.

The J segment lost 4 bases and the V segment lost 8 bases, leaving 6 bases of the junction unmatched. Germline values: CDR1 MDHEN, CDR2 SYDVKM. CDR3 length: 13 residues. The CDR3 regions of TCR beta were amplified from RNA transcripts. The HTBI set primed first-round TCR CDR3 RT-PCR. TCRdb reprocessed the multiplex PCR reads with MiXCR, giving one entry per CDR3 protein. The data contain approximately 700,000 distinct CDR3 sequences, over 15% of them seen just once; the ten biggest clones take up 8.4%. The TCR originated in a man aged 18 to 30 with Graves' hyperthyroidism. The V gene is TRBV28, the J gene TRBJ2-3; 7 positions match TRBD2. The sample comprised blood. CDR3 DNA sequence: TGTGCCAGCCATAAAGCGGGGTCAGATACGCAGTATTTT. Protein product: CASHKAGSDTQYF.